These 17 T cell receptor beta chains came from one sample sequenced in a study of shared clonotypes between healthy human individuals. TCRdb keeps only in-frame clones here, not all; method: immunoSEQ multiplex PCR. The data show approximately 120,000 clones, 55% to 70% seen once. The sample comprised memory CD8+ T cells sorted from blood. The subset is: CD45RO+ cells pooled with CCR7-negative TemRA cells. The receptors stem from a woman in her thirties in good health.

J is TRBJ2-3 and V is TRBV28; D may be TRBD1 or TRBD2 (5 bases each). Trimming took off 7 bases at V and 1 base at J, with 15 bases between the two ends. CDR1 and CDR2 from the germline V gene are MDHEN and SYDVKM. The CDR3 has 15 amino acids. CDR3: CASTTRDLGTDTQYF. As DNA, the CDR3 is TGTGCCAGCACCACCCGGGACCTGGGCACAGATACGCAGTATTTT.

The chain employs TRBV7-8 and TRBJ1-1; D gene ambiguous. This CDR3 contains 15 residues. Germline CDR1 reads SGHVS; CDR2 reads FQNEAQ. Trimming left V 1 base short and J 1 base short, with 10 bases between. CDR3 sequence (DNA): TGTGCCAGCAGCTTAGATCGGGCGGGGAACACTGAAGCTTTCTTT. Its protein product is CASSLDRAGNTEAFF.

There are many counts of this clone. The genes are TRBV7-9 and TRBJ2-2, with D perhaps being TRBD1 or TRBD2 (5 bases each). The CDR3 length is 16 residues. Germline V gene lookup returns CDR1 SEHNR and CDR2 FQNEAQ (reference sequence). Trimming shortened V by 5 bases and J by 6 bases, and 19 bases separated the two germline ends. This CDR3 reads CASSPRDAEGSGELFF. In DNA, the CDR3 is TGTGCCAGCAGCCCCCGGGACGCCGAAGGTTCCGGGGAGCTGTTTTTT.

Remarks on this clone: The same CDR3 can be traced to other DNA sequences in this sample. This rearrangement joins TRBV29-1 to TRBJ2-7; tentative D call: TRBD2 (5 bases). Germline V lookup: CDR1 SQVTM, CDR2 ANQGSEA. The CDR3 extends over 12 amino acids. Trimming stripped 7 bases from V and 5 bases from J, with 15 bases between. The CDR3 DNA reads as TGCAGCGCAGGTATGACGGGGAACGAGCAGTACTTC. Its translation: CSAGMTGNEQYF.

The V gene is TRBV5-8, the J gene TRBJ2-4, with a tentative D call TRBD1 (6 bases). V lost 4 bases and J lost 0, with 14 bases in between. The germline V gene encodes CDR1 SGHTS and CDR2 YDEGEE. CDR3 length: 16 amino acids. In DNA, the CDR3 is TGTGCCAGCAGCACCCGGGACACTCTAGCCAAAAACATTCAGTACTTC. It yields the protein CASSTRDTLAKNIQYF. The full variable domain, with the rest looked up from reference TRBV5-8 and TRBJ2-4, is EAGVTQSPTHLIKTRGQQATLRCSPISGHTSVYWYQQALGLGLQFLLWYDEGEERNRGNFPPRFSGRQFPNYSSELNVNALELEDSALYLCASSTRDTLAKNIQYFGAGTRLSVL.

This clone has only one observation. The rearrangement uses TRBV27 and TRBJ1-2; D is undetermined. Germline V gives CDR1 MNHEY, CDR2 SMNVEV (reference sequence). The CDR3 extends over 16 amino acids. V lost 4 bases and J 4 bases, leaving 19 bases between the germline ends. The DNA for the CDR3 is TGTGCCAGCAGTTCACTTCGAGGACTGAATCCCTATGGCTACACCTTC. Its protein product is CASSSLRGLNPYGYTF.

This chain joins TRBV29-1 and TRBJ2-7; no clear D. This CDR3 has 16 amino acids. Germline assignment: CDR1 SQVTM and CDR2 ANQGSEA. V shed 2 bases and J shed 1 base, with 18 bases lying between them. This CDR3 reads CSVERVLLGKSYEQYF. CDR3 coding DNA: TGCAGCGTTGAACGAGTCCTGCTAGGGAAATCCTACGAGCAGTACTTC.

This sequence joins TRBV29-1 and TRBJ2-1, with D uncertain. The CDR3 sequence is 14 residues long. V lost 6 bases and J 2 bases, leaving 14 bases between the germline ends. Germline CDR1 SQVTM, CDR2 ANQGSEA. Written as DNA, the CDR3 is TGCAGCGTAACCAGCGCCGAAACCTACAATGAGCAGTTCTTC. It translates to CSVTSAETYNEQFF.

The chain is built from TRBV6-5 and TRBJ2-3; D not resolved. Trimming took off 0 bases at V and 2 bases at J, with 12 bases between the two ends. Germline CDR1 MNHEY, CDR2 SVGAGI. The CDR3 sequence is 16 residues long. CDR3 region: CASSYSKEIPTDTQYF. The CDR3 DNA sequence: TGTGCCAGCAGTTACTCGAAGGAAATACCCACAGATACGCAGTATTTT.

In DNA form, the CDR3 reads TGTGCCAGCAGTTCTCTAGGTGCCTTCTACGAGCAGTACTTC. This encodes CASSSLGAFYEQYF. V gene TRBV27 combines with J gene TRBJ2-7; no reliable D call. CDR1 and CDR2 from the germline V gene are MNHEY and SMNVEV (reference sequence). CDR3 length: 14 amino acids. V lost 4 bases and J 3 bases, leaving 13 bases between the germline ends.

V usage is TRBV6-5 and J usage is TRBJ1-5, with D unresolved. The CDR3 runs 13 residues. The ends were cut back, 2 bases at V and 6 bases at J, with 8 bases in the middle. Germline V gene lookup returns CDR1 MNHEY and CDR2 SVGAGI. The CDR3 region is CASSYTAGQPQHF. The CDR3 DNA sequence: TGTGCCAGCAGTTACACCGCGGGTCAGCCCCAGCATTTT.

The CDR3 is CASSEAGGSEQYF. The CDR3 DNA reads as TGTGCCAGCAGTGAAGCCGGGGGATCCGAGCAGTACTTC. This chain joins TRBV2 and TRBJ2-7; the D gene is possibly TRBD2 (6 bases). V shed 0 bases and J shed 6 bases, with 9 bases lying between them. Germline CDR1 reads SNHLY; CDR2 reads FYNNEI. The CDR3 spans 13 residues.

The CDR3 DNA reads as TGTGCCAGCAACAACTGGACGGGAGGTCAGCCCCAGCATTTT. This gives the protein CASNNWTGGQPQHF. The rearrangement links TRBV5-8 to TRBJ1-5, with D uncertain. V lost 6 bases, J lost 6 bases, and 16 bases lay in between. The CDR3 is made up of 14 amino acids. Germline lookup yields CDR1 SGHTS and CDR2 YDEGEE.

V usage is TRBV9 and J usage is TRBJ2-7; D might be TRBD1 (6 bases). The CDR3 is 14 amino acids. Germline CDR1 reads SGDLS; CDR2 reads YYNGEE. The ends were cut back, 0 bases at V and 6 bases at J, with 13 bases in the middle. CDR3 DNA: TGTGCCAGCAGCGTAGGGACAGCTGTCAGCGAGCAGTACTTC. It codes for CASSVGTAVSEQYF.

The V and J genes are TRBV7-6 and TRBJ2-2, with 8 bases identical to TRBD1. The trim removed 5 bases at V and 6 bases at J, leaving 8 bases unmatched. This CDR3 comprises 15 residues. Germline V gives CDR1 SGHVS, CDR2 FNYEAQ. This CDR3 reads CASSTLGQGAGELFF. The CDR3 DNA follows: TGTGCCAGCAGCACCTTAGGACAGGGCGCCGGGGAGCTGTTTTTT.

This clone came up a few times. The chain links TRBV27 to TRBJ1-1; 7 bases are shared with TRBD1. Unmatched junction bases numbered 3, after V lost 8 bases and J lost 6 bases. Germline CDR1 MNHEY, CDR2 SMNVEV (reference sequence). The CDR3 runs 11 residues. The DNA for the CDR3 is TGTGCCAGCTCGACAGGGCCTGAAGCTTTCTTT. Amino acids: CASSTGPEAFF.

The chain employs TRBV28 and TRBJ2-1; 8 bases match TRBD2. Unmatched junction bases numbered 11, after V lost 6 bases and J lost 4 bases. The CDR3 is 16 amino acids. Germline CDR1 reads MDHEN; CDR2 reads SYDVKM. The CDR3 here is CASSYLRLAPYNEQFF. The CDR3 bases are TGTGCCAGCAGCTACCTTAGACTAGCGCCTTACAATGAGCAGTTCTTC. The whole variable domain, remainder taken from reference TRBV28 and TRBJ2-1, is DVKVTQSSRYLVKRTGEKVFLECVQDMDHENMFWYRQDPGLGLRLIYFSYDVKMKEKGDIPEGYSVSREKKERFSLILESASTNQTSMYLCASSYLRLAPYNEQFFGPGTRLTVL.